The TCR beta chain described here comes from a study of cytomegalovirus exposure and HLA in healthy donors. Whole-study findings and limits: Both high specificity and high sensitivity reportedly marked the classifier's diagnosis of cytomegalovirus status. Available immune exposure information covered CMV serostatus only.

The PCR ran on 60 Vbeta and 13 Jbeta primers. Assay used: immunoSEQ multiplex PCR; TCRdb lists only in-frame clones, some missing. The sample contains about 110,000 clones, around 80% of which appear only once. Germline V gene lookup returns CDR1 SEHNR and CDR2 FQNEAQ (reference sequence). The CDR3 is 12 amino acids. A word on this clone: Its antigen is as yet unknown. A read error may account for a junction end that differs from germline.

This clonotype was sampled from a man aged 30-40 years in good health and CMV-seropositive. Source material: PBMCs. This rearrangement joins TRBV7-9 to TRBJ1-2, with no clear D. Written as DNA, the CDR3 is TGTTCCAGCAGCACCAGTGACTATGGCTACACCTTC. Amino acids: CSSSTSDYGYTF.